Ten or more counts support the clone carrying this T cell receptor beta chain. TCRdb re-called clones via MiXCR from the PCR reads. The data hold over 20,000 clones, with approximately 14% observed a single time. The data originate from a study of metastatic and nonmetastatic thyroid tumors. From germline, CDR1 is MGHRA and CDR2 YSYEKL. The CDR3 is made up of 15 amino acids. Trimming left V 1 base short and J 5 bases short, with 9 bases between. Every patient underwent thyroid surgery untreated. This sequence originates from a female donor with papillary thyroid cancer or a benign thyroid nodule (not recorded which). Some clones in this sample may be carry-over from other donors' samples. V usage is TRBV4-1 and J usage is TRBJ1-6, with D possibly TRBD1 on 5 matching bases. Sample: blood. The CDR3 sequence is CASSQGWDHNSPLHF. CDR3 DNA: TGCGCCAGCAGCCAAGGGTGGGACCATAATTCACCCCTCCACTTT.